This T cell receptor beta chain was identified in a study of T-cell reconstitution after alpha-beta-depleted transplantation in children. This clonotype came up many times. TCRbeta library preparation incorporated unique molecular identifiers. In TCRdb, the PCR reads were re-called with MiXCR into one record per CDR3 protein. In the table there are hundreds of thousands of distinct CDR3 sequences, around 17% of which are singletons. V gave up 5 bases and J gave up 10 bases, with 9 bases separating them. The CDR3 has 10 residues. The germline CDR1 and CDR2 sequences are SQVTM and ANQGSEA. The input for sequencing was PBMCs from the stem cell graft donor, taken from the stem cell graft. The TCR originated in a human donor who donated a stem cell graft to a child with acute myeloid leukemia. The J gene is TRBJ2-1, the V gene TRBV29-1; D may correspond to TRBD1 or TRBD2 (5 bases each). CDR3 sequence reads: CSVTRGEQFF. Here the CDR3 DNA reads TGCAGCGTTACGAGGGGAGAGCAGTTCTTC.